The sequence of this TCR beta chain was determined in a study of regulatory T cells in long-lasting Graves disease. Study results and limitations: Shared public clonotypes totalled some 2,500 in persistent patients, compared with about 970 in new patients.

The authors built TCR beta libraries using iRepertoire HTBI primers and Arm-PCR of CDR3 regions. Source study methods: Overall, samples carried 62 TRBV and over 12 TRBJ segments. From the multiplex PCR reads, TCRdb called clonotypes with MiXCR, one entry per CDR3 protein. These V and J calls rely on TCRdb rather than the paper's analysis. This repertoire shows some 430,000 distinct CDR3 sequences, around a fifth found once; its top ten account for around 7%. This clonotype was counted only a few times. Its antigen is undetermined. Time point in this sample: persistent/refractory GD, antithyroid drugs over 5 years with positive TRAb. Extracted RNA from PBMCs served as the source of the TCR library. Germline lookup yields CDR1 LGHNA and CDR2 YSLEER. CDR3 size: 17 residues. With 0 bases removed from V and 4 bases from J, the gap between germline ends came to 16 bases.

The TCR sequence derives from a female donor with Graves disease. The V gene is TRBV4-3, the J gene TRBJ1-3, with D uncertain. The sequenced sample was peripheral blood mononuclear cells (PBMCs), obtained when the disease was refractory, from a patient treated with antithyroid drugs. The CDR3 DNA is TGCGCCAGCAGCCAAGATTGGCCAGGTCTTGCGGGAAACACCATATATTTT. It translates to CASSQDWPGLAGNTIYF.